The 9 T cell receptor beta chains below all came from one sample that was sequenced in a study of CD8 T cells in ankylosing spondylitis. TCRdb called the 5' RACE reads again in MiXCR, with one record for every CDR3 protein. The sample records 250,000 or so distinct CDR3 sequences, 15% to 20% being singletons. The sequencing sample was made of blood, either unsorted or a sorted T cell fraction (not recorded which). These receptors were taken from a male donor with ankylosing spondylitis or in good health (not recorded which).

The CDR3 sequence is CASSTGLAGEETQYF. The CDR3 DNA is TGCGCCAGCAGCACGGGACTAGCGGGCGAAGAGACCCAGTACTTC. This chain connects TRBV5-1 to TRBJ2-5, with 12 bases aligning to TRBD2. Unmatched junction bases numbered 4, after V lost 4 bases and J lost 3 bases. The CDR3 is made up of 15 amino acids. CDR1 is SGHRS, CDR2 YFSETQ, per germline.

This chain uses TRBV15 with TRBJ2-7; a weak D match, TRBD1 (6 bases). There are 13 residues in the CDR3. The V end was cut by 8 bases, the J end by 0 bases, with 11 bases between. From germline, CDR1 is LNHNV and CDR2 YYDKDF (reference sequence). The CDR3 region is CATQPDSSYEQYF. For the CDR3, the DNA is TGTGCCACCCAGCCGGACAGCTCCTACGAGCAGTACTTC. The full variable domain, with the rest looked up from reference TRBV15 and TRBJ2-7, is DAMVIQNPRYQVTQFGKPVTLSCSQTLNHNVMYWYQQKSSQAPKLLFHYYDKDFNNEADTPDNFQSRRPNTSFCFLDIRSPGLGDTAMYLCATQPDSSYEQYFGPGTRLTVT.

The chain couples TRBV10-3 to TRBJ2-1; the D is unclear. The CDR3 contains 11 residues. The ends were cut back, 5 bases at V and 5 bases at J, with 4 bases in the middle. The germline CDR1 and CDR2 sequences are ENHRY and SYGVKD. DNA for the CDR3: TGTGCCATCAGTAAGAACAATGAGCAGTTCTTC. Translated: CAISKNNEQFF.

This clonotype was detected a few times. The chain has TRBV5-5 and TRBJ1-1; 7 bases match TRBD1. The V and J ends lost 3 bases and 5 bases, in that order; junction bases with no gene match: 7. This CDR3 contains 14 residues. Germline lookup yields CDR1 SGHKS and CDR2 YYEKEE (reference sequence). The CDR3 protein is CASSWLTGKTEAFF. The CDR3, as DNA: TGTGCCAGCAGCTGGTTGACAGGGAAGACTGAAGCTTTCTTT.

This clonotype was counted many times. The chain recombines TRBV6-1 with TRBJ2-1; TRBD2 matches at 8 bases. With 3 bases clipped from V and 15 bases from J, the junction kept 7 bases outside the gene matches. In germline, CDR1 is MNHNS, CDR2 SASEGT. CDR3 size: 12 residues. The CDR3 sequence is CASSDGTRRPFF. In DNA form, the CDR3 reads TGTGCCAGCAGTGACGGGACTAGGAGGCCGTTCTTC.

The V and J genes are TRBV29-1 and TRBJ2-1; D is undetermined. The CDR3 covers 12 residues. Trimming took 1 base from V and 5 from J, leaving 6 bases between them. Germline values: CDR1 SQVTM, CDR2 ANQGSEA. In nucleotides, the CDR3 is TGCAGCGTTGAAGGGCTGCACAATGAGCAGTTCTTC. It is translated as CSVEGLHNEQFF.

This chain uses TRBV12-3 or TRBV12-4 with TRBJ2-7; 7 bases fit TRBD1. The CDR3 loop spans 17 amino acids. V lost 5 bases, J lost 1 base, and 14 bases stayed unmatched. CDR3 nucleotide sequence: TGTGCCAGCAGTGTATACGCCGGGGACAGTCCTTCCTACGAGCAGTACTTC. The encoded protein is CASSVYAGDSPSYEQYF.

This chain connects TRBV7-3 to TRBJ2-1; 11 nucleotides line up with TRBD2. This CDR3 is built from 15 residues. Germline trimming cut 5 bases from V and 7 bases from J; bases unmatched to any gene: 7. The germline V gene has CDR1 SGHTA and CDR2 FQGTGA. The CDR3 DNA reads TGTGCCAGCAGCCTCATAGCGGGAGGGGTGAATGAGCAGTTCTTC. Its protein is CASSLIAGGVNEQFF.

This rearrangement joins TRBV20-1 to TRBJ2-3, with 10 bases aligning to TRBD2. Germline values: CDR1 DFQATT, CDR2 SNEGSKA (reference sequence). This CDR3 region has 13 residues. Trimming took 3 bases from V and 7 from J; bases not matched to a gene: 4. The CDR3 loop reads CSARLAGAHTQYF. The CDR3 DNA reads TGCAGTGCTAGGCTAGCGGGAGCACATACGCAGTATTTT.